This entry lists 24 T cell receptor beta chains sequenced from one sample in a study of T-cell reconstitution after alpha-beta-depleted transplantation in children (dated by TCRdb to the mid-2010s). The protocol used for the library was PCR. The instrument was an Illumina HiSeq 2500. TCR libraries were prepared with molecular barcoding, using unique molecular identifiers to normalize TCRbeta repertoire quantification. The public sequencing data were trimmed at Q25 with fastp and processed into clonotypes with MiXCR by TCRdb, which kept only in-frame beta chains. Records with the same CDR3 protein are collapsed into one entry carrying the most frequent genes and DNA. In this sample the table shows a few hundred thousand distinct CDR3 sequences, roughly 22% of which occur a single time. Of the sample, 3.5% to 4% is held by the ten largest clones. Sequenced material: PBMCs from the stem cell graft donor, taken from the stem cell graft. The receptors were gathered from a human donor who donated a stem cell graft to a child with acute myeloid leukemia.

There are many counts of this clonotype. The V call is TRBV20-1, the J call TRBJ2-7, with 8 bases aligning to TRBD2. J was trimmed by 5 bases and V by 2 bases; bases with no gene match: 11. Germline V gene data show CDR1 as DFQATT and CDR2 as SNEGSKA (reference sequence). CDR3 length: 15 residues. CDR3 nucleotide sequence: TGCAGTGCTAGATCCGTAGCGGGAAGGTACGACGAGCAGTACTTC. It is translated as CSARSVAGRYDEQYF.

Written as DNA, the CDR3 is TGTGCCATCAGTGATGGTGGGACACACACCTACGAGCAGTACTTC. Its protein is CAISDGGTHTYEQYF. J is TRBJ2-7 and V is TRBV10-3, with D maybe TRBD1 (6 bases). The V end lost 3 bases, the J end lost 2 bases, and 14 bases lay between the germline ends. CDR1 is ENHRY, CDR2 SYGVKD, per germline. The CDR3 totals 15 residues.

Ten or more counts support this clonotype. The chain uses TRBV6-4 and TRBJ1-4; D gene uncertain. Germline values: CDR1 MRHNA, CDR2 SNTAGT. The germline V and J ends were trimmed by 5 bases and 5 bases, with 9 bases remaining between them. This CDR3 is built from 13 residues. The CDR3 reads CASSMTGNEKLFF. Here the CDR3 DNA reads TGTGCCAGCAGTATGACGGGGAATGAAAAACTGTTTTTT.

The V call is TRBV3-1, the J call TRBJ2-1; tentatively, D is TRBD1 (5 bases). This CDR3 contains 16 residues. The germline V gene has CDR1 LGHDT and CDR2 YNNKEL (reference sequence). V lost 1 base and J lost 2, with 12 bases in between. The CDR3 spells CASSQVPGYTYNEQFF. The CDR3 DNA sequence: TGTGCCAGCAGCCAAGTCCCAGGGTATACCTACAATGAGCAGTTCTTC.

The chain combines TRBV13 with TRBJ2-7; no reliable D call. V was clipped by 3 bases and J by 0 bases, with 12 bases between them. CDR3 length: 15 amino acids. CDR1 is PRHDT, CDR2 FYEKMQ, per germline (reference sequence). This CDR3 is CASSLGRASSYEQYF. The CDR3 nucleotides are TGTGCCAGCAGCTTGGGTCGGGCATCCTCCTACGAGCAGTACTTC.

The rearrangement uses TRBV2 and TRBJ1-1; D gene ambiguous. The germline CDR1 and CDR2 sequences are SNHLY and FYNNEI. Trimming pared 3 bases from V and 1 base from J, leaving 12 bases between. The CDR3 has 15 amino acids. CDR3 bases: TGTGCCAGCAGTGACGTGCAAACCACGAACACTGAAGCTTTCTTT. Amino acid sequence: CASSDVQTTNTEAFF. Together with reference TRBV2 and TRBJ1-1, the CDR3 gives the full variable domain: EPEVTQTPSHQVTQMGQEVILRCVPISNHLYFYWYRQILGQKVEFLVSFYNNEISEKSEIFDDQFSVERPDGSNFTLKIRSTKLEDSAMYFCASSDVQTTNTEAFFGQGTRLTVV.

This clonotype was seen ten or more times. The genes are TRBV10-3 and TRBJ2-5; TRBD2 might be the D (6 bases). The CDR3 spans 13 residues. Germline CDR1 is ENHRY and CDR2 is SYGVKD. Trimming removed 10 bases at V and 7 bases at J, with 19 bases between. For the CDR3, the DNA is TGTGCCACCCGGGGCAGGGAGGAAGGGACCCAGTACTTC. Residues: CATRGREEGTQYF.

This clonotype was seen ten or more times. V is TRBV20-1 and J is TRBJ2-5; D might be TRBD1 or TRBD2, each matching 7 bases. Trimming cost V 5 bases and J 2 bases, with 30 bases left between them. The germline CDR1 and CDR2 sequences are DFQATT and SNEGSKA (reference sequence). CDR3 length equals 19 residues. The chain's CDR3 is CSAGGGAGGKMGGQETQYF. The DNA of the CDR3 is TGCAGTGCTGGAGGGGGGGCAGGGGGAAAAATGGGGGGACAAGAGACCCAGTACTTC.

This clonotype has just a few counts. This chain connects TRBV12-3 or TRBV12-4 to TRBJ2-5, with D possibly matching TRBD1 (5 bases). This CDR3 contains 14 residues. Trimming removed 6 bases from V and 2 bases from J, with 13 bases in between. The CDR3 DNA is TGTGCCAGCAGACAAACAGGCGATCAAGAGACCCAGTACTTC. It codes for CASRQTGDQETQYF.

The rearrangement joins TRBV4-1 to TRBJ2-1; D gene ambiguous. CDR1 is MGHRA, CDR2 YSYEKL, per germline. The CDR3 has 16 residues. Trimming removed 4 bases from V and 0 bases from J, with 13 bases in between. CDR3 coding DNA: TGCGCCAGCAGCCGTTCACACCGAAGCTCCTACAATGAGCAGTTCTTC. Translated: CASSRSHRSSYNEQFF.

The chain has TRBV9 and TRBJ2-2; 8 bases fit TRBD1. Germline V gene data show CDR1 as SGDLS and CDR2 as YYNGEE. The V segment lost 3 bases and the J segment 1 base; nucleotides outside the gene matches: 2. The CDR3 is 15 residues long. CDR3 loop: CASSGGQGNTGELFF. Written as DNA, the CDR3 is TGTGCCAGCAGCGGAGGACAGGGGAACACCGGGGAGCTGTTTTTT.

V and J are TRBV24-1 and TRBJ2-1, with 7 positions matching TRBD1. The CDR3 totals 16 residues. Per the germline V gene, CDR1 is KGHDR and CDR2 is SFDVKD. The V and J ends lost 5 bases and 0 bases, in that order; junction bases with no gene match: 6. The CDR3 DNA reads TGTGCCACCAGTGGAGGACAGGTGAGCTCCTACAATGAGCAGTTCTTC. As protein: CATSGGQVSSYNEQFF.

This clonotype was seen at least ten times. This chain connects TRBV20-1 to TRBJ2-7; D remains unclear. Germline V gene data show CDR1 as DFQATT and CDR2 as SNEGSKA (reference sequence). The CDR3 consists of 11 residues. Trimming shortened V by 5 bases and J by 5 bases, and 10 bases separated the two germline ends. DNA of the CDR3: TGCAGTGCTGCCACTTTGGACGAGCAGTACTTC. Translation: CSAATLDEQYF.

This clonotype was counted ten times or more. This chain links TRBV15 with TRBJ1-4; D unclear. Germline lookup yields CDR1 LNHNV and CDR2 YYDKDF (reference sequence). Between the trimmed V and J ends, which lost 1 base and 0 bases, there was a span of 3 bases. The CDR3 runs 14 residues. The CDR3 protein is CATSRGATNEKLFF. CDR3 sequence (DNA): TGTGCCACCAGCAGAGGGGCAACTAATGAAAAACTGTTTTTT.

This clonotype was seen ten or more times. The V call is TRBV5-1, the J call TRBJ2-1; TRBD2 matches at 16 bases. Germline V CDR1 and CDR2: SGHRS, YFSETQ. The CDR3 has 17 amino acids. Trimming removed 0 bases from V and 15 bases from J; junction bases left unmatched: 12. CDR3 bases: TGCGCCAGCAGCTTGGATGGGACTAGCGGGAGGGCCCGGTTGATGTTCTTC. Translated, it gives CASSLDGTSGRARLMFF.

This sequence joins TRBV28 and TRBJ2-5; D unresolved. The ends were cut back, 6 bases at V and 7 bases at J, with 12 bases in the middle. The CDR3 spans 12 residues. Germline V lookup: CDR1 MDHEN, CDR2 SYDVKM. CDR3 sequence (DNA): TGTGCCAGCAGCGCCCCTACAACGACCCAGTACTTC. Translating gives CASSAPTTTQYF.

There are a few counts of this clonotype. V is TRBV4-1 and J is TRBJ2-5, with D possibly matching TRBD2 (5 bases). Germline V CDR1 and CDR2: MGHRA, YSYEKL. The ends were cut back, 0 bases at V and 5 bases at J, with 10 bases in the middle. This CDR3 is built from 14 residues. CDR3 sequence reads: CASSQEVASETQYF. CDR3 DNA: TGCGCCAGCAGCCAAGAGGTAGCGTCGGAGACCCAGTACTTC.

This clonotype was seen a handful of times. The J gene is TRBJ2-1, the V gene TRBV24-1; either TRBD1 or TRBD2 may supply D (5 bases each). Trimming shortened V by 4 bases and J by 8 bases, and 20 bases separated the two germline ends. Germline V gene data show CDR1 as KGHDR and CDR2 as SFDVKD. The CDR3 consists of 16 residues. The CDR3 nucleotides are TGTGCCACCAGTGACATCCGGGGCCTACCCGGCGATGAGCAGTTCTTC. Amino acids: CATSDIRGLPGDEQFF.

The gene calls are TRBV7-8 and TRBJ2-3; TRBD1 matches 8 bases. The CDR3 sequence is 17 residues long. Looked up from germline, CDR1 is SGHVS and CDR2 is FQNEAQ. The junction had 10 bases not matched to a gene; V was cut back by 4 bases and J by 1 base. The CDR3 protein is CASSSLRTGRGTDTQYF. CDR3 nucleotides: TGTGCCAGCAGCTCACTAAGGACAGGGCGCGGCACAGATACGCAGTATTTT.

The rearrangement joins TRBV29-1 to TRBJ2-1; D not certain. The germline gives CDR1 SQVTM, CDR2 ANQGSEA. The V gene lost 7 bases and the J gene lost 9 bases, with 13 bases spanning the gap. The length of the CDR3 is 11 residues. The CDR3 DNA follows: TGCAGCGCCTCCGGTTCTGTTGAGCAGTTCTTC. This gives the protein CSASGSVEQFF.

At least ten counts were recorded for this clonotype. The J gene is TRBJ1-1, the V gene TRBV4-3, with D unresolved. The CDR3 runs 16 residues. V was clipped by 1 base and J by 1 base, with 13 bases between them. Germline V gives CDR1 LGHNA, CDR2 YSLEER. In DNA form, the CDR3 reads TGCGCCAGCAGCCAAGCTATTGGCCTGGGGAACACTGAAGCTTTCTTT. It codes for CASSQAIGLGNTEAFF.

This chain connects TRBV12-3 or TRBV12-4 to TRBJ2-5, with D maybe TRBD1 (5 bases). The V end was cut by 7 bases, the J end by 1 base, with 10 bases between. The length of the CDR3 is 13 residues. The CDR3 nucleotides are TGTGCCAGCAAATGGGGCATCCAAGAGACCCAGTACTTC. It yields the protein CASKWGIQETQYF.

The table lists this clonotype with many counts. This rearrangement joins TRBV19 to TRBJ2-2; D remains unclear. CDR1 is LNHDA and CDR2 is SQIVND in the germline V gene (reference sequence). CDR3 size: 15 residues. V dropped 8 bases and J dropped 3 bases, with 16 bases sitting between them. The chain's CDR3 is CASSNVQSDTGELFF. CDR3 in DNA: TGTGCCAGTTCCAACGTTCAAAGCGACACCGGGGAGCTGTTTTTT.

The table lists this clonotype with a few counts. The CDR3: CSARDRGRRGYTF. DNA of the CDR3: TGCAGTGCTAGAGACAGGGGGCGGAGAGGCTACACCTTC. This sequence joins TRBV20-1 and TRBJ1-2; TRBD1 matches 8 bases. Germline loops: CDR1 DFQATT, CDR2 SNEGSKA (reference sequence). The ends lost 0 bases at V and 8 bases at J; junction bases unmatched: 5. The CDR3 has 13 residues.